This record covers a single TCR beta chain. No antigen is known for it. Base qualities are not provided; no much larger clone lies one nucleotide away. Systemically healthy Caucasian individuals from Russia, 39 in total and aged about 6 to 90 years, were included as donors. Around 9.8 milliliters of peripheral blood were collected from each donor into EDTA-treated Vacutainer tubes. Ficoll-Paque density-gradient centrifugation was used to isolate PBMCs, with at least 6.5 million obtained per sample. Trizol reagent was used to extract total RNA from the PBMCs, yielding at least 5.5 micrograms per sample. Naive CD45RAhigh/CD27high T cell percentages were measured by flow cytometry on a PBMC aliquot from every donor. This sample is part of a study of blood T cells in healthy people across ages (dated by TCRdb to the mid-2010s). Regarding the study in general: In model experiments, template switching captured roughly one uniquely barcoded TCR beta cDNA molecule for every two T cells. The study measured age-related changes in TCR beta repertoire diversity using deep sequencing normalized with unique cDNA molecular identifiers. The donors were split into four age groups: young (average around 15 years), middle-aged (more than 35), aged (about 56) and long-lived (roughly 80). Using the same blood draw, the study looked at two additional independent replicas of 1 million unique cDNA reads for two donors, one aged 18 to 30 and the other aged 80 or older. To avoid experimental bias, donors of different ages were randomly spread across the sequencing lanes.

The paper as a whole reports these results and caveats: Because profiling used bulk unsorted PBMCs, naive and antigen-experienced compartments could not be compared conclusively. As age increased, observed TCR beta diversity per million T cells dropped in a roughly linear way, and a significant reduction was already evident by age 40. Donor CMV infection status was unknown, potentially confounding age-related changes in expanded clonotypes. Estimates of total diversity from one million sequenced T cells were regarded as lower bounds and underestimates. Observed TCR beta diversity correlated strongly with the percentage of naive T cells measured by flow cytometry. Compared with the aged group, the long-lived group had more naive CD4+ T cells, fewer expanded clones and increased TCR diversity, suggesting age selection.

Library preparation employed 5' RACE. For sequencing, an Illumina HiSeq 2500 was employed. The second PCR ran for roughly 7 to 12 cycles and used a J-beta primer mix along with a sample-barcoded 5' primer. A template-switch 5' adaptor carrying 12 random nucleotides introduced a unique molecular identifier onto each TCR beta cDNA molecule. Each sample yielded at least 2.5 million CDR3-containing paired-end reads. First-strand cDNA was synthesized from all RNA with the Mint cDNA synthesis kit, primed by a TRBC-specific oligonucleotide. Following uracil-DNA glycosylase treatment, a first 18-cycle PCR with universal primers M1SS and BC2_uni_R was performed on all cDNA. Per the original workflow: For normalization, 1 million high-quality reads, each with a distinct molecular identifier, were randomly selected from each sample. Reads with shared molecular identifiers were discarded instead of being binned into consensus sequences. MiTCR, with a Q25 quality threshold and the strictest error-elimination algorithm, was used for CDR3 identification, clonotype clustering and error correction. A nonparametric unseen species model using Euler transformation provided a lower-bound estimate of total TCR beta diversity. Using fastp trimming at Q25 and MiXCR clonotype assembly, TCRdb reanalyzed the public sequencing data and kept in-frame beta chains. For every CDR3 protein sequence, its rows merge into one entry that carries the most common genes and DNA. The V and J calls and clone size are TCRdb's, not the authors'. Across this sample there are roughly 800,000 distinct CDR3 sequences, with around 34% seen only once. About an eighth of the sample comes from the top ten.

From cysteine to phenylalanine, the CDR3 is 13 amino acids long. CDR3 DNA only is kept here, 39 bases in frame from base 1. V is cut back by 11 bases and J by 0 bases, with 3 bases in the junction unmatched. According to the germline V gene, CDR1 reads ENHRY and CDR2 reads SYGVKD. The chain is assembled from TRBV10-3 and TRBJ1-1; 10 bases in the middle match TRBD1. The source material was blood. The sequence was obtained from a man between 18 and 35 years old in good health. The DNA sequence is as follows: TGTGCCGCCGGACAGGGGGTGAACACTGAAGCTTTCTTT. It translates to CAAGQGVNTEAFF.